A selection of T cell receptor beta chains follows, all from one sample in a study of blood T cell repertoires in COVID-19. Produced via immunoSEQ multiplex PCR; TCRdb's table is partial and in-frame only. The sample records hundreds of thousands of clones, around 87% being singletons. The sequencing sample was made of peripheral blood. These receptors came from a woman aged 45-59 years with COVID-19, enrolled during active disease. Each CDR3 is given without its conserved first and last residue. Each record gives: D gene, V gene, CDR3 protein. A D gene is named only where the DNA matches it firmly.

-,TRBV18,ASSPGQTNTEAF
-,TRBV10-3,AISVSPRGETQY
-,TRBV5-4,ASSFSSSGANVLT
TRBD2,TRBV11-2,ASSFLAGAYEQY
TRBD1,TRBV15,ATSRSRGTNEKLF
-,TRBV30,AWSWGVNTEAF
-,TRBV24-1,ATSDLPENEQF
TRBD2,TRBV18,ASSPLVLAGAGEQF
-,TRBV4-2,ASSQGRAGQETQY
-,TRBV18,ASSGQINTEAF
-,TRBV30,AWSVQLRETQY
-,TRBV10-3,AISKGAMEAF
-,TRBV6-5,ASRAGNNEQF
-,TRBV14,ASSQDLPTNTGELF
-,TRBV7-9,ASSLEQYTGELF
-,TRBV18,ASSPNLNGGDNYGYT
-,TRBV3-1/TRBV3-2,ASTSGRKFSDGETQY
-,TRBV6-5,ASSWGPGYGYT
TRBD1,TRBV20-1,SASQAGGNTEAF
-,TRBV14,ASSQAGSVVGSLF